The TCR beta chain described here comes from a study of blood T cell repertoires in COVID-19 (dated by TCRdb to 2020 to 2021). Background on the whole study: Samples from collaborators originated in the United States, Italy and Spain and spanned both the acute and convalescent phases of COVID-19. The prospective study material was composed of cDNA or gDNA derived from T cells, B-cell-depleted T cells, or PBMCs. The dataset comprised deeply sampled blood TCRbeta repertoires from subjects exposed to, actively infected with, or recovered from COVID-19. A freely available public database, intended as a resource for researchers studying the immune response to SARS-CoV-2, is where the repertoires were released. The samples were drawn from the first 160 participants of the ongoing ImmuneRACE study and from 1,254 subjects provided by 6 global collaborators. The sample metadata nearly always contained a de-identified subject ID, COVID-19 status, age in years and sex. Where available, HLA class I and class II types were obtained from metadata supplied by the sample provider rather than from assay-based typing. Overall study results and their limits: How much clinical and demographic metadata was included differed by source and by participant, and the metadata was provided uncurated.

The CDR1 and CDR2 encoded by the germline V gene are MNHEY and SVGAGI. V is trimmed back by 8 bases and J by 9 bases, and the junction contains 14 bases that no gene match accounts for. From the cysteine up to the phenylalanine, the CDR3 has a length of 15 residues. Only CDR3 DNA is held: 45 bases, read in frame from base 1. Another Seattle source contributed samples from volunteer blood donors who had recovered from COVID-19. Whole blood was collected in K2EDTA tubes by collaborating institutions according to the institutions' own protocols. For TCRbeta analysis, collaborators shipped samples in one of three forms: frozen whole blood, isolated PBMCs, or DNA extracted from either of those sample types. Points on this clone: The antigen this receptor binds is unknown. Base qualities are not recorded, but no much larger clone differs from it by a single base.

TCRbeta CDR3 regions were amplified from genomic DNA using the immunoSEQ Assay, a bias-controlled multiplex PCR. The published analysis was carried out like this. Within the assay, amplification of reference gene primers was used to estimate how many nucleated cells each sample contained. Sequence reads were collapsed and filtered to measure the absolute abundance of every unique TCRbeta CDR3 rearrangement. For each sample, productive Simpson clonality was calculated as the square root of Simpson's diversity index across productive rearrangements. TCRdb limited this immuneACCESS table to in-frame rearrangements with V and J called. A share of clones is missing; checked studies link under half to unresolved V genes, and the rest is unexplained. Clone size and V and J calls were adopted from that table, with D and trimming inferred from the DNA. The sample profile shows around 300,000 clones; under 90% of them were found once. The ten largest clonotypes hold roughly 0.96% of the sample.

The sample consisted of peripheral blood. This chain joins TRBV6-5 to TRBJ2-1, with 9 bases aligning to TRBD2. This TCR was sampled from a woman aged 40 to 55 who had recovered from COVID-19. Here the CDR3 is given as CASWGLAGIMLEQFF. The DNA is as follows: TGTGCCAGCTGGGGGCTAGCGGGGATCATGCTTGAGCAGTTCTTC.